One T cell receptor (beta chain) is described in this entry. What this receptor recognizes is not known. It has no much larger one-base neighbor in the sample; base qualities were not kept. TCRbeta CDR3 regions were amplified from genomic DNA by means of the immunoSEQ Assay, a bias-controlled multiplex PCR. As for the authors' bioinformatics: The number of nucleated cells in each sample was estimated from the amplification of reference gene primers within the assay. Sequence reads were collapsed and filtered to measure the absolute abundance of every unique TCRbeta CDR3 rearrangement. For each sample, productive Simpson clonality was calculated as the square root of Simpson's diversity index over productive rearrangements. This is the immuneACCESS table as TCRdb keeps it, with only in-frame sequences that have V and J called. A part of the clones is gone; compared with another copy, unresolved V genes explain less than half, and the rest is unexplained. Clone size and V and J calls were adopted from that table, with D and trimming inferred from the DNA. In this sample the table shows roughly 130,000 clones, roughly 90% of which occur a single time. Roughly 3.7% of the sample is held by the ten biggest clonotypes.

These data are taken from a study of blood T cell repertoires in COVID-19 (dated by TCRdb to about 2020). Regarding the study in general: The collaborator samples originated in the United States, Italy and Spain and spanned the acute and convalescent phases of COVID-19. The material from the prospective study consisted of cDNA or gDNA derived from T cells, B-cell-depleted T cells, or PBMCs. The dataset comprised deeply sampled blood TCRbeta repertoires from subjects exposed to, actively infected with, or recovered from COVID-19. A freely available public database, intended as a resource for researchers studying the immune response to SARS-CoV-2, is where the repertoires were released. Samples were obtained from the ongoing ImmuneRACE study (first 160 participants) and from over a thousand subjects provided by 6 global collaborators. A de-identified subject ID, COVID-19 status, age in years and sex were almost always included in the sample metadata. Where available, HLA class I and class II types were obtained from metadata supplied by the sample provider rather than from assay-based typing. Study-wide findings and limitations: The amount of clinical and demographic metadata varied by source and participant and was provided uncurated.

Measured from the cysteine to the phenylalanine, the CDR3 is 14 residues long. Kept here is only the CDR3 DNA, which spans 42 bases and is read in frame from base 1. V has 4 bases trimmed and J has 7 bases trimmed; junction bases matching no gene number 12. The germline V gene (reference sequence) provides CDR1 GTSNPN and CDR2 SVGIG. The collaborating institutions used their own protocols to collect whole blood in K2EDTA tubes. For TCRbeta analysis, collaborators shipped samples in one of three forms: frozen whole blood, isolated PBMCs, or DNA extracted from either of those sample types. What was sequenced was peripheral blood. This receptor was identified in a man over 45 with active COVID-19. The sequence is built from TRBV30 and TRBJ1-1, with 7 bases aligning to TRBD1. The CDR3 is CAWKTRQGNIEAFF. The DNA sequence is given as TGTGCCTGGAAAACCAGACAGGGAAATATTGAAGCTTTCTTT.